These T cell receptor beta chains were read from a single sample in a study of blood T cell repertoires in COVID-19. The protocol was immunoSEQ multiplex PCR, while the TCRdb copy is restricted to in-frame clones and leaves out a portion. The table lists 100,000 or so clones, roughly 85% of them singletons. Input material: peripheral blood. Every receptor here comes from a woman in her 70s with active or convalescent COVID-19. The CDR3 runs from the conserved cysteine through the conserved F or W. D genes are given only for firm matches. The size field is filled for only some rows; it gives once, few, many or a size class.

clone size	D gene	J gene	V gene	CDR3 protein	CDR3 DNA
once	TRBD1	TRBJ1-1	TRBV5-1	CASSYTGGDTEAFF	TGCGCCAGCAGCTATACAGGGGGCGATACTGAAGCTTTCTTT
.	.	TRBJ2-2	TRBV19	CASSIAANTGELFF	TGTGCCAGTAGTATAGCGGCGAACACCGGGGAGCTGTTTTTT
.	TRBD2	TRBJ2-3	TRBV9	CASSPRGTSGVDTQYF	TGTGCCAGCAGCCCCAGGGGGACTAGCGGGGTAGATACGCAGTATTTT
.	.	TRBJ1-4	TRBV28	CASSSATNEKLFF	TGTGCCAGCAGTTCTGCAACTAATGAAAAACTGTTTTTT
.	TRBD1	TRBJ1-4	TRBV6-5	CASSTGGAYEKLFF	TGTGCCAGCAGTACAGGGGGCGCTTATGAAAAACTGTTTTTT
.	.	TRBJ2-7	TRBV20-1	CSASIRAGARYEQYF	TGCAGTGCTAGTATACGGGCAGGGGCTCGGTACGAGCAGTACTTC
once	.	TRBJ2-5	TRBV5-1	CASCEPGEETQYF	TGCGCCAGTTGCGAGCCGGGGGAAGAGACCCAGTACTTC
.	TRBD1	TRBJ2-3	TRBV4-2	CASSQEPGQGIGDTQYF	TGTGCCAGCAGCCAAGAACCGGGACAGGGGATTGGAGATACGCAGTATTTT
.	TRBD2	TRBJ2-1	TRBV29-1	CSARGGRNHEQFF	TGCAGCGCACGGGGGGGCCGGAACCATGAGCAGTTCTTC
few	.	TRBJ1-3	TRBV5-5	CASSQSQGGNTIYF	TGTGCCAGCAGTCAAAGCCAGGGGGGAAACACCATATATTTT
.	.	TRBJ1-4	TRBV7-2	CASSLGSGGWEKLFF	TGTGCCAGCAGCTTAGGTTCCGGGGGTTGGGAAAAACTGTTTTTT
.	.	TRBJ1-1	TRBV11-3	CASSLAGPTEAFF	TGTGCCAGCAGCTTAGCAGGGCCGACTGAAGCTTTCTTT